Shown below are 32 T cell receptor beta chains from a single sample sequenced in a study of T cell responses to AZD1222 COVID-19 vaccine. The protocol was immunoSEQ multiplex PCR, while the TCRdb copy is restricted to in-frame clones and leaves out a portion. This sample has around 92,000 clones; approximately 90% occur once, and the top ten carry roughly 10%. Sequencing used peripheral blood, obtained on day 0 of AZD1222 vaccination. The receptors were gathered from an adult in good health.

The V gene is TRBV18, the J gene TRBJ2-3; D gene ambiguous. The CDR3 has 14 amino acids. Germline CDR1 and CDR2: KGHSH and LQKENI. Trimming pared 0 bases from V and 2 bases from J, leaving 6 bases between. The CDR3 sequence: CASSPPVNTDTQYF. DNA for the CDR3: TGTGCCAGCTCACCACCGGTGAACACAGATACGCAGTATTTT.

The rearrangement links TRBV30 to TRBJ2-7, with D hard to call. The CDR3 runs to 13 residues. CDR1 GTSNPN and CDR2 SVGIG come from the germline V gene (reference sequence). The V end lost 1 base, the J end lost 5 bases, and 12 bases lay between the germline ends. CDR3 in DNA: TGTGCCTGGAGTGGTAGGATAAGCAACGAGCAGTACTTC. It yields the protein CAWSGRISNEQYF.

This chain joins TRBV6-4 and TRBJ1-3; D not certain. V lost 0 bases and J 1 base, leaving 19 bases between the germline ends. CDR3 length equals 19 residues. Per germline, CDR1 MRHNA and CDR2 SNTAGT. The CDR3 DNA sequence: TGTGCCAGCAGTGACTCGATCCGTAACAGAATGGAGTCTGGAAACACCATATATTTT. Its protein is CASSDSIRNRMESGNTIYF.

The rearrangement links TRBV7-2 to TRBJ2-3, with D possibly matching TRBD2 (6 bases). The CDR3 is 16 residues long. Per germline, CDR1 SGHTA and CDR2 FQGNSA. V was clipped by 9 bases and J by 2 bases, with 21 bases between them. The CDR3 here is CASSRAPSANTDTQYF. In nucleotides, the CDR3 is TGTGCCAGTTCTCGAGCGCCTAGCGCAAACACAGATACGCAGTATTTT.

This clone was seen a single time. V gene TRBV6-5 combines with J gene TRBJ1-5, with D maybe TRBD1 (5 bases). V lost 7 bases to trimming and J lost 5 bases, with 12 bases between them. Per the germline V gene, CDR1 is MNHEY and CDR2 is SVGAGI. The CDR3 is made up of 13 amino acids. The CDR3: CASNPLGDQPQHF. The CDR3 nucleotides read TGTGCCAGCAACCCGCTGGGGGATCAGCCCCAGCATTTT.

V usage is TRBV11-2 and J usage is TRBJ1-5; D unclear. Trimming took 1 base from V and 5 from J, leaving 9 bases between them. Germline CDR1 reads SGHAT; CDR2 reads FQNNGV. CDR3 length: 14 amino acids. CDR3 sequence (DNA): TGTGCCAGCAGCTTAGCAGGCAGTTATCAGCCCCAGCATTTT. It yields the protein CASSLAGSYQPQHF.

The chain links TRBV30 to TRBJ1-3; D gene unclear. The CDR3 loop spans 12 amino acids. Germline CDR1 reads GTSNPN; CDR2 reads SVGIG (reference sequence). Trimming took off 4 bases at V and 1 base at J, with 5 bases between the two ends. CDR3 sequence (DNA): TGTGCCTGGAAGCCGTCTGGAAACACCATATATTTT. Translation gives CAWKPSGNTIYF.

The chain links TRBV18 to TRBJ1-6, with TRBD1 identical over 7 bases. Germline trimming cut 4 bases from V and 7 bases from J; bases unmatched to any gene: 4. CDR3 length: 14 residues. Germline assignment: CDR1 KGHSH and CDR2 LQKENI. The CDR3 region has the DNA TGTGCCAGCTCACGGGACAGTGGAAATTCACCCCTCCACTTT. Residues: CASSRDSGNSPLHF.

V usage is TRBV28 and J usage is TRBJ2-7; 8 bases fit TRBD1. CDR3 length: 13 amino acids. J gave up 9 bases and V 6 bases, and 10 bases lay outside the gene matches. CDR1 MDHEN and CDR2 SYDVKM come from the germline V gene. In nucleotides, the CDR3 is TGTGCCAGCAGAGTGGGACAGGATCGGCGGCAGTACTTC. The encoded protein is CASRVGQDRRQYF.

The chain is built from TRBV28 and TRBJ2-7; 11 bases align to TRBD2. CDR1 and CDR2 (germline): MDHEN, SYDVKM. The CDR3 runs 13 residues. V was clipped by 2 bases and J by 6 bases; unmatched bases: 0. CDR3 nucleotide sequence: TGTGCCAGCAGTTTAGGGACTAGCGGCGAGCAGTACTTC. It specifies CASSLGTSGEQYF.

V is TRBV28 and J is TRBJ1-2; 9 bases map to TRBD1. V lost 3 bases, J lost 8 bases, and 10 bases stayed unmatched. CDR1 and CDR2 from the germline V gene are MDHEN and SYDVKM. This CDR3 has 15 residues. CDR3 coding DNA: TGTGCCAGCAGTTTGCTACAGGGGGCAAGGAAGGGCTACACCTTC. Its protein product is CASSLLQGARKGYTF.

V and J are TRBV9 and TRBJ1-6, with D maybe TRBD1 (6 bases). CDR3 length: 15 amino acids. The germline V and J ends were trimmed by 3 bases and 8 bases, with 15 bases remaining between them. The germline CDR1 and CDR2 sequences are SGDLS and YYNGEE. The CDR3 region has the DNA TGTGCCAGCAGCGCCACAGGGATGGCGGATTCACCCCTCCACTTT. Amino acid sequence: CASSATGMADSPLHF.

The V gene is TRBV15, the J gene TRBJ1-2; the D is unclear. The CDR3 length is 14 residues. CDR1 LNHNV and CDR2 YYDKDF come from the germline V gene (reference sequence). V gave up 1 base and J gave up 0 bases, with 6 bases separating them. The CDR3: CATSRGSTNYGYTF. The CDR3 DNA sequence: TGTGCCACCAGCAGAGGCTCCACTAACTATGGCTACACCTTC.

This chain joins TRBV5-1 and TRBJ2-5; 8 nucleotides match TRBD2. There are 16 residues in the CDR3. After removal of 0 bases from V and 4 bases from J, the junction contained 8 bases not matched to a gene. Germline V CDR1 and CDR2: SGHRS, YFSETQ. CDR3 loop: CASSLVGTREGETQYF. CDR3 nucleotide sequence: TGCGCCAGCAGCTTGGTGGGGACTAGGGAGGGAGAGACCCAGTACTTC.

The CDR3 reads CASRHSLQGYNSPLHF. CDR3 nucleotide sequence: TGTGCCAGCAGACATTCTCTCCAGGGCTATAATTCACCCCTCCACTTT. This chain links TRBV3-1 (or the pseudogene TRBV3-2) with TRBJ1-6, with TRBD1 as a possible D gene (5 bases). CDR1 LGHDT and CDR2 YNNKEL come from the germline V gene (reference sequence). V lost 6 bases to trimming and J lost 3 bases, with 15 bases between them. The CDR3 runs 16 residues.

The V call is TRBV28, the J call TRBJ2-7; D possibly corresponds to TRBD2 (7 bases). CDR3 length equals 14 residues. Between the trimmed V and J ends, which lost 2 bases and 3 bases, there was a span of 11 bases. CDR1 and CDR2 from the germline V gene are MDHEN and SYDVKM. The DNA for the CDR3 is TGTGCCAGCAGTTTAGGAGGGGGGGTCTACGAGCAGTACTTC. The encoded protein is CASSLGGGVYEQYF.

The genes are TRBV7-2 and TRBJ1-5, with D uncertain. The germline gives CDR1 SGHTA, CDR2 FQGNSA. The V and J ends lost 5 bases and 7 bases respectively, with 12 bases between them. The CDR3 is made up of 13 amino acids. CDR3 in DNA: TGTGCCAGCAGCCATGTCGGGGAGCAGCCCCAGCATTTT. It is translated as CASSHVGEQPQHF.

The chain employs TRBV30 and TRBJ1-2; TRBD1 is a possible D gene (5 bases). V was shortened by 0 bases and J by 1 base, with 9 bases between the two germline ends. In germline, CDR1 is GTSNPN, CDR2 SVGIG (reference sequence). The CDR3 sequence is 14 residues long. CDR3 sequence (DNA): TGTGCCTGGAGTGTAAAGGGGATTAACTATGGCTACACCTTC. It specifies CAWSVKGINYGYTF.

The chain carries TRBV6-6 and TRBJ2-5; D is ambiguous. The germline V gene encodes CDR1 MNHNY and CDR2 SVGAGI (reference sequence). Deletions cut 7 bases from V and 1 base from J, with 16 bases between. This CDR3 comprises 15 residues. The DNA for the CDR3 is TGTGCCAGCACTCGTGTTTCACCCCGCCAAGAGACCCAGTACTTC. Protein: CASTRVSPRQETQYF.

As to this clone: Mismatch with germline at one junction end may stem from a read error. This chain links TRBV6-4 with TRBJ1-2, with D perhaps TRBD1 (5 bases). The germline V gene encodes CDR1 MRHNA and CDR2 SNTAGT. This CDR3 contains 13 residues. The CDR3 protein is CASSDSGSNRQRF. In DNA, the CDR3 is TGTGCCAGCAGTGACTCGGGGTCGAACAGGCAAAGGTTC.

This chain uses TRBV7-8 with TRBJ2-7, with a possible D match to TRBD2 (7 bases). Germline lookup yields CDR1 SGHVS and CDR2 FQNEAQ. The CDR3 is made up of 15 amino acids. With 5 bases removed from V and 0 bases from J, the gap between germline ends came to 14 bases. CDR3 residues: CASSRGGVSSYEQYF. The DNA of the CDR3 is TGTGCCAGCAGCCGAGGGGGGGTGAGCTCCTACGAGCAGTACTTC. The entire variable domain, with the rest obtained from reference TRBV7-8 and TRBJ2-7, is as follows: GAGVSQSPRYKVAKRGQDVALRCDPISGHVSLFWYQQALGQGPEFLTYFQNEAQLDKSGLPSDRFFAERPEGSVSTLKIQRTQQEDSAVYLCASSRGGVSSYEQYFGPGTRLTVT.

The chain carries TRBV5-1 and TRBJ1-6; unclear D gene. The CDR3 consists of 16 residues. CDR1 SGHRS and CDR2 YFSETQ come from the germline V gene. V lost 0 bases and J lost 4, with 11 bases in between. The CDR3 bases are TGCGCCAGCAGCTTGGAAGGGCTCGGTTATAATTCACCCCTCCACTTT. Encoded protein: CASSLEGLGYNSPLHF.

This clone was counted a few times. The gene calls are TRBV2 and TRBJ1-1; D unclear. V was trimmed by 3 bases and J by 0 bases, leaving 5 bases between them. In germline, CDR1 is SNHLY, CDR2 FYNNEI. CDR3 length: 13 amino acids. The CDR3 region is CASSDGMNTEAFF. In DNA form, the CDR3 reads TGTGCCAGCAGTGACGGCATGAACACTGAAGCTTTCTTT.

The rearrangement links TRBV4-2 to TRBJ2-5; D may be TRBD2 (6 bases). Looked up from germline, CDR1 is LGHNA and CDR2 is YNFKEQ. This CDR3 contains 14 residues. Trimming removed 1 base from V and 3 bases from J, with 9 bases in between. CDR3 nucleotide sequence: TGTGCCAGCAGCCAAGGGGGCGGGGAAGAGACCCAGTACTTC. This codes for CASSQGGGEETQYF.

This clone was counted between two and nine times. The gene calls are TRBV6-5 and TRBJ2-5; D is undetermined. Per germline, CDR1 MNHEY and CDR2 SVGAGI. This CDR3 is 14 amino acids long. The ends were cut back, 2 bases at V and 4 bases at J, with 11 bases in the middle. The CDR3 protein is CASSYDAVRETQYF. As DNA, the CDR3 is TGTGCCAGCAGTTACGATGCGGTTCGAGAGACCCAGTACTTC.

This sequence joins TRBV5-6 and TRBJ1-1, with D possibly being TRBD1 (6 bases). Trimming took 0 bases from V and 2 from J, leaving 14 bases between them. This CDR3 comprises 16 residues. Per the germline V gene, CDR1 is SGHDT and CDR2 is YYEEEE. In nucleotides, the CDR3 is TGTGCCAGCAGCTTGGGACGGGGGCGCGGAAACACTGAAGCTTTCTTT. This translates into CASSLGRGRGNTEAFF.

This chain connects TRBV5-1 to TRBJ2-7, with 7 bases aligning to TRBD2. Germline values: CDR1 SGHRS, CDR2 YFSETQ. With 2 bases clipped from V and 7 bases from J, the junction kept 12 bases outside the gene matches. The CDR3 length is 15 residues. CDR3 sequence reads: CASSFLGTTTGEQYF. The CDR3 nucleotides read TGCGCCAGCAGCTTTTTGGGGACTACCACGGGGGAGCAGTACTTC.

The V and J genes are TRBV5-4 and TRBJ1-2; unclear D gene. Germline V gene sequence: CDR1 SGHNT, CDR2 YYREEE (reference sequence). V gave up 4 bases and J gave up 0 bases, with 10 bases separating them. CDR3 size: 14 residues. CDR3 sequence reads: CASSKDPSNYGYTF. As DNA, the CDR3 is TGTGCCAGCAGCAAAGACCCCTCTAACTATGGCTACACCTTC.

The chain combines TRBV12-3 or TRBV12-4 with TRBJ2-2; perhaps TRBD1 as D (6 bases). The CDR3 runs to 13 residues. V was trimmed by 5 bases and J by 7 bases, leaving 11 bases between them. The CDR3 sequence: CASSPRQDGELFF. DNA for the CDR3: TGTGCCAGCAGTCCGAGACAGGACGGGGAGCTGTTTTTT.

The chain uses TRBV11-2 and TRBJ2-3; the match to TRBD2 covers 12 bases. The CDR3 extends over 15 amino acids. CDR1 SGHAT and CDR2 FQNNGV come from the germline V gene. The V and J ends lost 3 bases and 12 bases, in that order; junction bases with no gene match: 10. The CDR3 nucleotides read TGTGCCAGCAGCTTCCTGCCCACTAGCGGGGGGTTTCAGTATTTT. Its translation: CASSFLPTSGGFQYF.

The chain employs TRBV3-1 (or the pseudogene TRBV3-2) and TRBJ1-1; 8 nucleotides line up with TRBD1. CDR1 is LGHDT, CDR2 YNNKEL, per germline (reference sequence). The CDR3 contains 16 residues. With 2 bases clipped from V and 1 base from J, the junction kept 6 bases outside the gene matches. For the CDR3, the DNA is TGTGCCAGCAGCCAAATGGACAGGGTCGGGAACACTGAAGCTTTCTTT. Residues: CASSQMDRVGNTEAFF.

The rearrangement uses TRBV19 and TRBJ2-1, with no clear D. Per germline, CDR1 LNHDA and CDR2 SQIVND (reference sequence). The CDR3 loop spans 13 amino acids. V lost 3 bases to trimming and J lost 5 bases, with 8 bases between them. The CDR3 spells CASSMGRNNEQFF. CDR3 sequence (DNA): TGTGCCAGTAGTATGGGTAGAAACAATGAGCAGTTCTTC.